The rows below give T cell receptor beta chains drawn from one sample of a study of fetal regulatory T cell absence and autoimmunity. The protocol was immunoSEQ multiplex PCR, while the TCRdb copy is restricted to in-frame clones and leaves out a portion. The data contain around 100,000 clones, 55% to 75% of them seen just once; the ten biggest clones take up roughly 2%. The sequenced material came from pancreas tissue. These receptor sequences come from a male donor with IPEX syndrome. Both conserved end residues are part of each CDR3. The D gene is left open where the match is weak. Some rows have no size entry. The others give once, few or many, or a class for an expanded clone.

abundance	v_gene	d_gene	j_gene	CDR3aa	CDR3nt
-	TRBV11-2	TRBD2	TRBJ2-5	CASRQFAGGETQYF	TGTGCCAGCCGCCAGTTCGCGGGAGGTGAGACCCAGTACTTC
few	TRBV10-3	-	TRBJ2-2	CAIRLNTGELFF	TGTGCCATCAGACTTAACACCGGGGAGCTGTTTTTT
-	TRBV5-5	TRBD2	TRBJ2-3	CASSLALAGGRTQYF	TGTGCCAGCAGCTTGGCACTAGCGGGAGGCCGTACGCAGTATTTT
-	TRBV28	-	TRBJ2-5	CATRRSLAGTQYF	TGTGCCACTCGGCGCTCGTTGGCCGGGACCCAGTACTTC
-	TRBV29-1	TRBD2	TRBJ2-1	CSVEGLAGFFSYNEQFF	TGCAGCGTTGAGGGACTAGCGGGTTTCTTCTCCTACAATGAGCAGTTCTTC
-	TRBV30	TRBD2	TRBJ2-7	CAWSVGTSGAYEQYF	TGTGCCTGGAGTGTTGGGACTAGCGGCGCCTACGAGCAGTACTTC
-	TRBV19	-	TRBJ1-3	CASSSSGFRGNTIYF	TGTGCCAGTAGTAGTTCGGGGTTTAGAGGAAACACCATATATTTT
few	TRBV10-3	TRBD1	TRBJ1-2	CAIVSTPGQGLYGYTF	TGTGCCATCGTTTCCACACCGGGACAGGGACTCTATGGCTACACCTTC
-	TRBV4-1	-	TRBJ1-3	CASSQDSGAGNTIYF	TGCGCCAGCAGCCAAGATTCAGGGGCTGGAAACACCATATATTTT
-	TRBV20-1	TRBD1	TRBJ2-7	CSSGTAYEQYF	TGCAGTTCTGGGACAGCCTACGAGCAGTACTTC
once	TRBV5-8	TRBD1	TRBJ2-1	CASSLQGSSYNEQFF	TGTGCCAGCAGCTTACAGGGGAGCTCCTACAATGAGCAGTTCTTC
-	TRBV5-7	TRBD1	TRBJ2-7	CASSSNRGWYEQYF	TGTGCCAGCAGTTCAAACAGGGGGTGGTACGAGCAGTACTTC
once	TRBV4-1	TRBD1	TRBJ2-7	CASSQVVTGVEQYF	TGCGCCAGCAGCCAAGTAGTCACAGGGGTCGAGCAGTACTTC
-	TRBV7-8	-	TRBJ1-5	CASSLLPFLSNQPQHF	TGTGCCAGCAGCTTACTCCCTTTTCTTAGCAATCAGCCCCAGCATTTT
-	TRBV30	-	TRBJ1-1	CAWSQVGWTEAFF	TGTGCCTGGAGTCAGGTAGGATGGACTGAAGCTTTCTTT
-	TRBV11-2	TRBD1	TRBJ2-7	CASSLTGGYEQYF	TGTGCCAGCAGCTTGACAGGGGGCTACGAGCAGTACTTC
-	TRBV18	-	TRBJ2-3	CASSPLRGDTQYF	TGTGCCAGCTCACCACTCAGGGGAGATACGCAGTATTTT
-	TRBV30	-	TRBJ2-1	CAWSEFYNEQFF	TGTGCCTGGAGTGAATTCTACAATGAGCAGTTCTTC
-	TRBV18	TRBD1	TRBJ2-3	CASSPLQGVWTDTQYF	TGTGCCAGCTCACCGCTACAGGGGGTATGGACAGATACGCAGTATTTT
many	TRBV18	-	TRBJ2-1	CASSRGAEQFF	TGTGCCAGCTCACGGGGCGCTGAGCAGTTCTTC
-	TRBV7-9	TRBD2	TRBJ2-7	CASSAGGLWQYF	TGTGCCAGCAGCGCGGGGGGACTTTGGCAGTACTTC
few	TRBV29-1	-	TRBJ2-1	CSVAEIREQFF	TGCAGCGTTGCGGAAATCCGTGAGCAGTTCTTC
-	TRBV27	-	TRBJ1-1	CASSSLNRVNTEAFF	TGTGCCAGCAGTTCCCTAAATAGGGTGAACACTGAAGCTTTCTTT
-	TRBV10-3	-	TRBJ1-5	CAISESLGGGQPQHF	TGTGCCATCAGTGAGTCCTTAGGGGGAGGGCAGCCCCAGCATTTT
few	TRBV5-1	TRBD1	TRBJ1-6	CASSPGQRNSPLHF	TGCGCCAGCAGCCCGGGACAGCGTAATTCACCCCTCCACTTT
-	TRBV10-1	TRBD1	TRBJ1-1	CASSEVSDRGPMNTEAFF	TGCGCCAGCAGTGAGGTCTCGGACAGGGGTCCCATGAACACTGAAGCTTTCTTT
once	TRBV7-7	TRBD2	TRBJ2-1	CASSEVAGGYNEQFF	TGTGCTAGCAGCGAAGTAGCGGGGGGTTACAATGAGCAGTTCTTC
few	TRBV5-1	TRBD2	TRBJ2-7	CASSRGLAGEGSYEQYF	TGCGCCAGCAGCAGGGGACTAGCGGGAGAGGGTTCGTACGAGCAGTACTTC
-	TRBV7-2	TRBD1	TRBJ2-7	CASSLDRGTYEQYF	TGTGCCAGCAGCTTGGACAGGGGAACCTACGAGCAGTACTTC
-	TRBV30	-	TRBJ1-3	CAWRRTGSSGNTIYF	TGTGCCTGGAGACGTACGGGAAGCTCTGGAAACACCATATATTTT
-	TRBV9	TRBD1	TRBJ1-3	CASSLEGAGRNTIYF	TGTGCCAGCAGCCTGGAGGGGGCGGGTAGAAACACCATATATTTT
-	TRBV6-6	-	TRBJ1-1	CASLGGLHTEAFF	TGTGCCAGTTTAGGGGGACTGCACACTGAAGCTTTCTTT
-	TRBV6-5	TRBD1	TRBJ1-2	CASGRQGEGDGYTF	TGTGCCAGCGGCCGACAGGGTGAGGGGGATGGCTACACCTTC
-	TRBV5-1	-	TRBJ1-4	CASSLENEKLFF	TGCGCCAGCAGCTTGGAAAATGAAAAACTGTTTTTT
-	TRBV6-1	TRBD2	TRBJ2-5	CASRDTLAGEETQYF	TGTGCCAGCAGGGATACCCTAGCGGGAGAAGAGACCCAGTACTTC
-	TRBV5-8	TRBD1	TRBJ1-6	CATYRGLNSPLHF	TGTGCCACCTACAGGGGGCTGAATTCACCCCTCCACTTT